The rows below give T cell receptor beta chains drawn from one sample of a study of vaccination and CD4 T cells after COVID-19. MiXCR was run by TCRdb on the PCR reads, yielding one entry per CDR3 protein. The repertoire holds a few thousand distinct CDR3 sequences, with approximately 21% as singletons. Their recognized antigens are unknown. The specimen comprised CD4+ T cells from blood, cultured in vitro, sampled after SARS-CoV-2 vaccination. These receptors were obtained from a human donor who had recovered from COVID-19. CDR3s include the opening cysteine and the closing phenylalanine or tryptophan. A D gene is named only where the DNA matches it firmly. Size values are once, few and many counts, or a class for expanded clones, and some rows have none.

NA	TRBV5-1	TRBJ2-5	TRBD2	CASSLLTSGETQYF	TGCGCCAGCAGCTTATTGACTAGCGGGGAGACCCAGTACTTC
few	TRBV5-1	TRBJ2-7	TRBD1	CASSPTRTGGYEQYF	TGCGCCAGCAGCCCAACCCGGACAGGGGGCTACGAGCAGTACTTC
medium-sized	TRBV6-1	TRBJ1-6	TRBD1	CASKSGGLDSPLHF	TGTGCCAGCAAGTCAGGGGGGCTTGATTCACCCCTCCACTTT
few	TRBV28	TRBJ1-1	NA	CASSFFRENTEAFF	TGTGCCAGCAGTTTCTTCAGGGAGAACACTGAAGCTTTCTTT
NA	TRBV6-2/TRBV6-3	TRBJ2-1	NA	CTSSLPLGNEQFF	TGTACCAGCAGTTTGCCATTGGGTAATGAGCAGTTCTTC
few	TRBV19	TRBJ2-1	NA	CASSNGGDYNEQFF	TGTGCCAGTAGTAATGGCGGGGACTACAATGAGCAGTTCTTC
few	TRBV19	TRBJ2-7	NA	CASGDILYEQYF	TGTGCCAGTGGGGACATTCTCTACGAGCAGTACTTC
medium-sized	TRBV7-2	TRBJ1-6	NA	CASSLPNSPLHF	TGTGCCAGCAGCTTACCGAATTCACCCCTCCACTTT
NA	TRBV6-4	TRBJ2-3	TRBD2	CASSEGSGGSTDTQYF	TGTGCCAGCAGTGAGGGAAGCGGGGGGAGCACAGATACGCAGTATTTT
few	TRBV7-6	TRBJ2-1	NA	CASSREGWAEQFF	TGTGCCAGCAGCAGAGAAGGGTGGGCTGAGCAGTTCTTC
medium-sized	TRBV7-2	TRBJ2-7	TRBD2	CASSLTSGGSYEQYF	TGTGCCAGCAGCCTTACTAGCGGGGGTTCCTACGAGCAGTACTTC
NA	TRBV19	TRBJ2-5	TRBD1	CASSMEPGQIAQETQYF	TGTGCCAGTAGTATGGAACCGGGACAGATCGCCCAAGAGACCCAGTACTTC
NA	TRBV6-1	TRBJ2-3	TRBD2	CASSPRRAGGTDTQYF	TGTGCCAGCAGTCCTAGGCGAGCGGGGGGCACAGATACGCAGTATTTT
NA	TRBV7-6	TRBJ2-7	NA	CASSLILGGDEQYF	TGTGCCAGCAGCTTAATCTTAGGAGGCGACGAGCAGTACTTC
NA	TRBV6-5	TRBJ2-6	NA	CASSYSIASGANVLTF	TGTGCCAGCAGTTACTCGATAGCCTCTGGGGCCAACGTCCTGACTTTC
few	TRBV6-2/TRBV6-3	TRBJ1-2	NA	CASSRVNYGYTF	TGTGCCAGCAGTCGTGTTAACTATGGCTACACCTTC
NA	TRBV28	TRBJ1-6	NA	CASSLKRTLWINNSPLHF	TGTGCCAGCAGTTTGAAACGGACACTCTGGATAAATAATTCACCCCTCCACTTT
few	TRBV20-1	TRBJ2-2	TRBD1	CSAYRGINTGELFF	TGCAGTGCATACAGGGGTATTAACACCGGGGAGCTGTTTTTT
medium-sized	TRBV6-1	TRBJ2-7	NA	CATTRATYEQYF	TGTGCCACCACCCGGGCCACCTACGAGCAGTACTTC